The clone carrying this TCR beta chain was detected once. Antigen specificity is unknown. Mixed chimerism was transient after nonmyeloablative marrow transplants from related graft donors. CD4+CD25+CD127- Tregs, CD4+CD25- non-Tregs, CD4 and CD8 cells were sorted. CDR3 length: 13 residues. Trimming took 6 bases from V and 8 from J, leaving 16 bases between them. CDR1 and CDR2 from the germline V gene are SNHLY and FYNNEI. The sample originates from a study of Tregs in tolerant kidney transplant recipients. Study-wide results and limits: Tolerant patients' donor-specific Tregs expanded beyond overall Tregs, suggesting antigen-driven growth. This study did not directly address biological reproducibility.

Generated by immunoSEQ multiplex PCR, the TCRdb table keeps only in-frame clones and is missing some. Of about 81,000 clones detected, more than 85% appear once; the ten largest clones hold approximately 1.4%. Sequences were derived from CD4+ T cells from blood (PBMCs), sampled 24 months after the transplant. The clonotype originates from a human patient who received a combined kidney and bone marrow transplant. Some T cells may have originated in the graft donor. The rearrangement joins TRBV2 to TRBJ1-1; D not resolved. CDR3 amino acids: CASRAGFPVEAFF. The DNA for the CDR3 is TGTGCCAGCAGGGCAGGATTTCCAGTAGAAGCTTTCTTT.